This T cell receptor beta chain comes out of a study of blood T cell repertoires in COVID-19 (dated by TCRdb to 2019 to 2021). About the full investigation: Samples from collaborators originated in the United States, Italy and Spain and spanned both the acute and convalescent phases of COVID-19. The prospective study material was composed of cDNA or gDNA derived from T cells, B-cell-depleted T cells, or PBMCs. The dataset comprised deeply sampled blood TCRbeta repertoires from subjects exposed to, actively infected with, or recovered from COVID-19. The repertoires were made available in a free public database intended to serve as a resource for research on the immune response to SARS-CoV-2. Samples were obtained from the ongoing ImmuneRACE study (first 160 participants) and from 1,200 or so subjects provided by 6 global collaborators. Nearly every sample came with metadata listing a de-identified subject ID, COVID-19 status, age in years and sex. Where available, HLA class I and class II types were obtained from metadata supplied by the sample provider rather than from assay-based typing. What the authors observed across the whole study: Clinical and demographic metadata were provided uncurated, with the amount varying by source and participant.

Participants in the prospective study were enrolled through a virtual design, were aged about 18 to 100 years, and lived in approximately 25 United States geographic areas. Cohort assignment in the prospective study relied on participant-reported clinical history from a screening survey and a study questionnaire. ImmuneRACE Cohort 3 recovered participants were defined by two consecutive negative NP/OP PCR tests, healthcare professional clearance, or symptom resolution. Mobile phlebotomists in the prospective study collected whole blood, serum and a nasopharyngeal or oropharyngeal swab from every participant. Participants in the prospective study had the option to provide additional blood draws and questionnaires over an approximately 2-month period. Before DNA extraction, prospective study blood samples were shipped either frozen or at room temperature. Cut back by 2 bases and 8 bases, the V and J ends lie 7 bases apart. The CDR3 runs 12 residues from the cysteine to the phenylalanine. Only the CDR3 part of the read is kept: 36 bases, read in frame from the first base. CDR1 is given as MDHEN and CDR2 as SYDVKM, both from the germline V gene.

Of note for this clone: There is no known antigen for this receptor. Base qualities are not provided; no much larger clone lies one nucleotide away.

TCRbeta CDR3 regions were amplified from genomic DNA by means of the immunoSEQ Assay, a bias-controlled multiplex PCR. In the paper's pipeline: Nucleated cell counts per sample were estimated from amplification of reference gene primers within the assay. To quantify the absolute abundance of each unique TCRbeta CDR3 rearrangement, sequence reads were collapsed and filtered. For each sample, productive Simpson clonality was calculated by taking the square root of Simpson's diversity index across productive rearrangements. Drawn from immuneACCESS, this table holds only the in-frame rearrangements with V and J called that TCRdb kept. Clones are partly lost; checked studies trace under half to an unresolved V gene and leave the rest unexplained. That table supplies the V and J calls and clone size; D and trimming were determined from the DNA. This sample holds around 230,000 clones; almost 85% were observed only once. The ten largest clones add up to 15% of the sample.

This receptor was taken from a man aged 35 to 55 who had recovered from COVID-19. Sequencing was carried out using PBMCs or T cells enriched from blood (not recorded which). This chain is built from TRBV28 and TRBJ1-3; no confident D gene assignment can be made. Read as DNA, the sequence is TGTGCCAGCAGTTTAGGAGTCGACACCATATATTTT. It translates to CASSLGVDTIYF. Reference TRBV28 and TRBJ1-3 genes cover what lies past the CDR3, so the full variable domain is DVKVTQSSRYLVKRTGEKVFLECVQDMDHENMFWYRQDPGLGLRLIYFSYDVKMKEKGDIPEGYSVSREKKERFSLILESASTNQTSMYLCASSLGVDTIYFGEGSWLTVV.